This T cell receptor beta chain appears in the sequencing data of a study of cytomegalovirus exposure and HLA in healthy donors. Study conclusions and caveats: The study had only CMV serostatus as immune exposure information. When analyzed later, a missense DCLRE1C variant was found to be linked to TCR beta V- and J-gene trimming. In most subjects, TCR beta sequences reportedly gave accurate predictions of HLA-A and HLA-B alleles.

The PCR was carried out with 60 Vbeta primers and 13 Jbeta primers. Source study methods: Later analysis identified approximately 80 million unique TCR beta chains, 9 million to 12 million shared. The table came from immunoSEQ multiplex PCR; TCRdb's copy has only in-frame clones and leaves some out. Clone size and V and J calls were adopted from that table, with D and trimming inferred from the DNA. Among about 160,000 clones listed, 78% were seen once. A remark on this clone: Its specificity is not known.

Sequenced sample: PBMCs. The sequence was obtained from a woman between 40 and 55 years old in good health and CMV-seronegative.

DNA for the CDR3: TGTGCCAGCAGCCCACGGAGGGGACGACTAGCGGGGCAAGAGACCCAGTACTTC. Encoded protein: CASSPRRGRLAGQETQYF. V is TRBV7-9 and J is TRBJ2-5, with TRBD2 identical over 11 bases. The V and J ends lost 5 bases and 2 bases, in that order; junction bases with no gene match: 13. The CDR3 is 18 amino acids. CDR1 is SEHNR, CDR2 FQNEAQ, per germline (reference sequence).